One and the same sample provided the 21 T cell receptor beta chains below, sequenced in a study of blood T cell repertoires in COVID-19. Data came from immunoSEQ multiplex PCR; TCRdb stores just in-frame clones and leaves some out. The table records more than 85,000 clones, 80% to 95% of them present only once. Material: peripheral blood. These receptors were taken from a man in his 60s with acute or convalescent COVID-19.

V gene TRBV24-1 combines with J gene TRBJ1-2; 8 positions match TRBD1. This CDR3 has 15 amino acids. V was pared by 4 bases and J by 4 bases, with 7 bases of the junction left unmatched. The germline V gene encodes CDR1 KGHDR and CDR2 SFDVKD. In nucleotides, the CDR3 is TGTGCCACCAGTGACCCGGCCGACAGGGGCTATGGCTACACCTTC. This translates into CATSDPADRGYGYTF.

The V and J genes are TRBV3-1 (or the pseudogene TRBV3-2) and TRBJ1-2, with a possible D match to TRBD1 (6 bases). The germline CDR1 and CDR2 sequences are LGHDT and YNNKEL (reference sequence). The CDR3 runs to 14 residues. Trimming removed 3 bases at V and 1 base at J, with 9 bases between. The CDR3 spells CASSQGAVNYGYTF. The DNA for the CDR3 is TGTGCCAGCAGCCAGGGGGCCGTTAACTATGGCTACACCTTC.

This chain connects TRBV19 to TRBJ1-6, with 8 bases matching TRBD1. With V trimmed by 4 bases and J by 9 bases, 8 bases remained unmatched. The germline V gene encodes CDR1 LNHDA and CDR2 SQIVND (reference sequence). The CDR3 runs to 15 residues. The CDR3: CASSNLQGVSSPLHF. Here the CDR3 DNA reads TGTGCCAGTAGTAACCTACAGGGGGTATCTTCACCCCTCCACTTT.

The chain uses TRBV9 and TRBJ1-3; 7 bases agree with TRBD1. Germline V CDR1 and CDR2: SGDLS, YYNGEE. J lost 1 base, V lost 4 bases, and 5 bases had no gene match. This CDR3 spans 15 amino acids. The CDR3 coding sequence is TGTGCCAGCAGCCCCCGGACAGGTTCTGGAAACACCATATATTTT. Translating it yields CASSPRTGSGNTIYF.

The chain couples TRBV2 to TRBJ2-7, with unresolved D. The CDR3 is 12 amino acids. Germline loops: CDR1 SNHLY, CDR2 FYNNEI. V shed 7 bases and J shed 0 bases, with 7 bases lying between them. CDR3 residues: CASKLLSYEQYF. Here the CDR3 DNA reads TGTGCCAGCAAGCTCCTCTCCTACGAGCAGTACTTC.

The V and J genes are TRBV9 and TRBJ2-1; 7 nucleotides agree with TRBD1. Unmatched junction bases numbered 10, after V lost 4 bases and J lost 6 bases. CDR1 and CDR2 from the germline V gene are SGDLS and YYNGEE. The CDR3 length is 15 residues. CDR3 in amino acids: CASSTRQGSGNEQFF. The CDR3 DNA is TGTGCCAGCAGCACTCGACAGGGCAGCGGCAATGAGCAGTTCTTC.

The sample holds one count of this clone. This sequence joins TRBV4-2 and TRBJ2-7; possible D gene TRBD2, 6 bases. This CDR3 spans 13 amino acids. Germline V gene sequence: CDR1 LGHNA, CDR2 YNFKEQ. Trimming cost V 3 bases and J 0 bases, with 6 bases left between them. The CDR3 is CASSQTSSYEQYF. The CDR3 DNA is TGTGCCAGCAGCCAGACTAGCTCCTACGAGCAGTACTTC.

The CDR3 DNA follows: TGTGCCAGCAGCCAACCGGGACAGGCGAGCTCCTACGAGCAGTACTTC. Protein sequence: CASSQPGQASSYEQYF. J is TRBJ2-7 and V is TRBV14, with TRBD1 matching 8 bases. The CDR3 length is 16 residues. V lost 2 bases, J lost 0 bases, and 6 bases stayed unmatched. The germline V gene has CDR1 SGHDN and CDR2 FVKESK.

The CDR3 sequence: CASSPLSLAGGLGEQFF. The CDR3 coding sequence is TGTGCCAGCTCACCCCTGTCTCTAGCGGGAGGGCTTGGGGAGCAGTTCTTC. The V gene is TRBV18, the J gene TRBJ2-1, with 12 nucleotides matching TRBD2. With 3 bases clipped from V and 10 bases from J, the junction kept 13 bases outside the gene matches. The CDR3 contains 17 residues. CDR1 and CDR2 from the germline V gene are KGHSH and LQKENI.

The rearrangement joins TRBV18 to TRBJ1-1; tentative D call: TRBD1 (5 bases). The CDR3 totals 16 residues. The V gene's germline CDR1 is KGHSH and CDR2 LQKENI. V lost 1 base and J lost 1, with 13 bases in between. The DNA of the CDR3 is TGTGCCAGCTCACCACGAAGGCAGGGCCAGAACACTGAAGCTTTCTTT. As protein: CASSPRRQGQNTEAFF.

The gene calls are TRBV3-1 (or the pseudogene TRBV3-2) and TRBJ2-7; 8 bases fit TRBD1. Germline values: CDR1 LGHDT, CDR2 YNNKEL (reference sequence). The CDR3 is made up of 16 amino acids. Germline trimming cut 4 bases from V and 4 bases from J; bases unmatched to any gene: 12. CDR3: CASSLSGQGPLYEQYF. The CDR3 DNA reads TGTGCCAGCAGCCTATCAGGACAGGGACCCCTTTACGAGCAGTACTTC.

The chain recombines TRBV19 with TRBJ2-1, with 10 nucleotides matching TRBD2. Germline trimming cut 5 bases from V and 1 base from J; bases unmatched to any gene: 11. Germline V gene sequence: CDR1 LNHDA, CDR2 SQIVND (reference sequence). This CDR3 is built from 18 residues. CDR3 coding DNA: TGTGCCAGTAGTGTCCTAGCGGGAGATTTGGAGTCCTACAATGAGCAGTTCTTC. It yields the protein CASSVLAGDLESYNEQFF.

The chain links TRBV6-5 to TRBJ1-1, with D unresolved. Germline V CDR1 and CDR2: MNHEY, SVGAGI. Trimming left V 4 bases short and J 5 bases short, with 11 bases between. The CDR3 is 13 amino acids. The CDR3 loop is CASSFQSGTEAFF. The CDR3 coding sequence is TGTGCCAGCAGTTTCCAGTCCGGGACTGAAGCTTTCTTT.

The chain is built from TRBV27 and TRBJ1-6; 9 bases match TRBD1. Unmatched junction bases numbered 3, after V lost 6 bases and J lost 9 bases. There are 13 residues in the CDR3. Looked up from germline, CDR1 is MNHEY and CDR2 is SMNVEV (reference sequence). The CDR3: CASSHRGPSPLHF. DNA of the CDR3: TGTGCCAGCAGCCACAGGGGGCCTTCACCCCTCCACTTT.

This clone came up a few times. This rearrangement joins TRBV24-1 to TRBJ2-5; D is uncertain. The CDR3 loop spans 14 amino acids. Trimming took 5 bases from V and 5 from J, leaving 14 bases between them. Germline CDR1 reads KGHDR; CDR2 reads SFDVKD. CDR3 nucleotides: TGTGCCACCAGTGGCACTCGCGATGTGGAGACCCAGTACTTC. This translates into CATSGTRDVETQYF.

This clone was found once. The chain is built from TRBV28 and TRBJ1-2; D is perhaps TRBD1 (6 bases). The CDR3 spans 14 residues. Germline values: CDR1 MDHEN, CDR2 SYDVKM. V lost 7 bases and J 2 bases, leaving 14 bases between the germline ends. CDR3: CASTGGAENYGYTF. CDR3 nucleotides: TGTGCCAGCACCGGGGGGGCGGAGAACTATGGCTACACCTTC.

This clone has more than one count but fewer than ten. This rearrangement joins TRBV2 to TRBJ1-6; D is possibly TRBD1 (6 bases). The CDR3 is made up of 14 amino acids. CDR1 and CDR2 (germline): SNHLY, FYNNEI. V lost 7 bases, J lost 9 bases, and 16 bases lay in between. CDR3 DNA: TGTGCCAGCATCTTGACAGGACCTACTTCACCCCTCCACTTT. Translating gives CASILTGPTSPLHF.

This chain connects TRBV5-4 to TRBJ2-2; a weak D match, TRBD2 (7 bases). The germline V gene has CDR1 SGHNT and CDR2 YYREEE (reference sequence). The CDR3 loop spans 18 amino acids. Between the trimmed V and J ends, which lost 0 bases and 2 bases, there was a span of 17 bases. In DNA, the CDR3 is TGTGCCAGCAGCTTGGGGGCCGCGGGGGCGGGAAACACCGGGGAGCTGTTTTTT. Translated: CASSLGAAGAGNTGELFF.

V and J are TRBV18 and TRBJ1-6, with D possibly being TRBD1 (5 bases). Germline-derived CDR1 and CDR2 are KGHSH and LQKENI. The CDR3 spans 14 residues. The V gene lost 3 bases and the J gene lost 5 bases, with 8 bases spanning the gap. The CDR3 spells CASSPRGDNSPLHF. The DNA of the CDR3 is TGTGCCAGCTCACCGCGGGGGGATAATTCACCCCTCCACTTT.

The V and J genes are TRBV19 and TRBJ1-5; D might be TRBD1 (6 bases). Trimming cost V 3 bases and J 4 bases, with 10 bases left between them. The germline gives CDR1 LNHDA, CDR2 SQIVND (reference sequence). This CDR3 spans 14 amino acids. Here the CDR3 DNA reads TGTGCCAGTAGTATGGGACAAAAGAATCAGCCCCAGCATTTT. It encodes CASSMGQKNQPQHF.

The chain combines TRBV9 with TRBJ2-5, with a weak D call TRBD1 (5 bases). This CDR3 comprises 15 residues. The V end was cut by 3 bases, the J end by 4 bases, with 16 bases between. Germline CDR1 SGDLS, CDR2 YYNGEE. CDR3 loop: CASSEGQGPRETQYF. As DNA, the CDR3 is TGTGCCAGCAGCGAGGGGCAGGGCCCGAGAGAGACCCAGTACTTC.